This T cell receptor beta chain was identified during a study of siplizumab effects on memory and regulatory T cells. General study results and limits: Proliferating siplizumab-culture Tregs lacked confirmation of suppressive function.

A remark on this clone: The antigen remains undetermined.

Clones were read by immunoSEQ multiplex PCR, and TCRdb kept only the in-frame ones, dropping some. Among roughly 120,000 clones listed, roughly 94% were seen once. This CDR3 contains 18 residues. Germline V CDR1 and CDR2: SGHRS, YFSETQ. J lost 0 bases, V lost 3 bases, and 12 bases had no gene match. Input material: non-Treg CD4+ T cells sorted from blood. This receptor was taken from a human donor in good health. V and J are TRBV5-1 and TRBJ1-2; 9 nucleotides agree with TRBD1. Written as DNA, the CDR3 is TGCGCCAGCAGCTGGACCGGGACAGGGACTTTAGCTAACTATGGCTACACCTTC. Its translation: CASSWTGTGTLANYGYTF.